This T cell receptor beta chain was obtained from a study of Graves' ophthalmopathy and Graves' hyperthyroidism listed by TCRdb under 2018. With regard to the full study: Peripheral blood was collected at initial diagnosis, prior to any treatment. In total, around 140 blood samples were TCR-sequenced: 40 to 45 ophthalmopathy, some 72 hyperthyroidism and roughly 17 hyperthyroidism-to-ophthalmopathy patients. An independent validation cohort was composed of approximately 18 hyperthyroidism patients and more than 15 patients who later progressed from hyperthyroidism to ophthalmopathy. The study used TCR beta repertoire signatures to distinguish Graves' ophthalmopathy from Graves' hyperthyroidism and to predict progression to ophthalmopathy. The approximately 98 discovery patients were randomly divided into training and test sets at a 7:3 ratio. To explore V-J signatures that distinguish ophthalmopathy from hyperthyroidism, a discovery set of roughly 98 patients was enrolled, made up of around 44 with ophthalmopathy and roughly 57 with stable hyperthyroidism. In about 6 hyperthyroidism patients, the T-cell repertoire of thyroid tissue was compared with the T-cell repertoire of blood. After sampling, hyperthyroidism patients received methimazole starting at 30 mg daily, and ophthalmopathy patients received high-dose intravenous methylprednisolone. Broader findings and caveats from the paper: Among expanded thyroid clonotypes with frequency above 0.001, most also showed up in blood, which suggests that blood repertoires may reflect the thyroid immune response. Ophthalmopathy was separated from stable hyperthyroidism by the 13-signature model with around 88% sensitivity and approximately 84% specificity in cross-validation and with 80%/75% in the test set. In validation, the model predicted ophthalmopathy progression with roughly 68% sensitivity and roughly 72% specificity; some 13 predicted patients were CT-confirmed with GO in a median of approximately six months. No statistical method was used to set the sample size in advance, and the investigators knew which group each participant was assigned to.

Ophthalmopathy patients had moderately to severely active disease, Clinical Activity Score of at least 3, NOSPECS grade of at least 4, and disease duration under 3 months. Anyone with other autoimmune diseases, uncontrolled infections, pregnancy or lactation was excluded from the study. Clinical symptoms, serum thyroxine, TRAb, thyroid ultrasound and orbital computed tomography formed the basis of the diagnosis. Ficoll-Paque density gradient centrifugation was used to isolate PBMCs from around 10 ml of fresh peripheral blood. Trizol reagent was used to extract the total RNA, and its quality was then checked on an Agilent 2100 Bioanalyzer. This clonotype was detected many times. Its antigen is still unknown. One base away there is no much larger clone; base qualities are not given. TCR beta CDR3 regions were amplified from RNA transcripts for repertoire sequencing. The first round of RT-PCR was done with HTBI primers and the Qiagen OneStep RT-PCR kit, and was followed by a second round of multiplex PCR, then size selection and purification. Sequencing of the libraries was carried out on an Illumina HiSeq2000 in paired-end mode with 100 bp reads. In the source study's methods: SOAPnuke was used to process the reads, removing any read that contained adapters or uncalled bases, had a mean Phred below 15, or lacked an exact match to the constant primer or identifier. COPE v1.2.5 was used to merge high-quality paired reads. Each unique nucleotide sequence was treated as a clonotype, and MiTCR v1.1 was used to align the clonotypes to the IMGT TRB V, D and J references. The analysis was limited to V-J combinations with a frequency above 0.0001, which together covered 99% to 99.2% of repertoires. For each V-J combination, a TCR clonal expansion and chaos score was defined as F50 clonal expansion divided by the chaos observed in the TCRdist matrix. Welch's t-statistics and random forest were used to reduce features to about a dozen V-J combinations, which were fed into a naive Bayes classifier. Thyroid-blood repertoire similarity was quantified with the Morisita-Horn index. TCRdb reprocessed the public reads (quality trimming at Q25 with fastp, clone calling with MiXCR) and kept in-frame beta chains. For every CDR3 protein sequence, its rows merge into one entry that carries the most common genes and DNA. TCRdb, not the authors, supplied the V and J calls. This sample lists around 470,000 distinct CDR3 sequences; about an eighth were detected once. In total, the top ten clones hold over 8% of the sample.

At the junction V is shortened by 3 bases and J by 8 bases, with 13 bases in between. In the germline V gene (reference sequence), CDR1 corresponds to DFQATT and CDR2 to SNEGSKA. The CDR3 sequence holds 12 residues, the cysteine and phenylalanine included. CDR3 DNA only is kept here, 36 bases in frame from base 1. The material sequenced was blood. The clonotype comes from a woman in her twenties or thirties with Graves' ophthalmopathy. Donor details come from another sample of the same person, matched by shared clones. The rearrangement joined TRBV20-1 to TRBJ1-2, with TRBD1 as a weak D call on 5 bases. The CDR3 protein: CSASGGAGGYTF. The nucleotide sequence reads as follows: TGCAGTGCTAGCGGTGGGGCAGGAGGCTACACCTTC.